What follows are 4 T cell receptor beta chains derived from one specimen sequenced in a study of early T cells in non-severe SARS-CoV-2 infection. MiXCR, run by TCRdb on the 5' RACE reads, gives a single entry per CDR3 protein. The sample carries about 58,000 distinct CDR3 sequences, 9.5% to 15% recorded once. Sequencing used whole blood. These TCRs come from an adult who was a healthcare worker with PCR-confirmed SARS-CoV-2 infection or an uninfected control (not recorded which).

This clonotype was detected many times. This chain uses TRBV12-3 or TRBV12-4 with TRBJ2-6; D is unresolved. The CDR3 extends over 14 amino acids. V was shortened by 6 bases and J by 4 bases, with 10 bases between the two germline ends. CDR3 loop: CASSPSRGANVLTF. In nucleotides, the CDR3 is TGTGCCAGCAGCCCTTCGCGAGGGGCCAACGTCCTGACTTTC.

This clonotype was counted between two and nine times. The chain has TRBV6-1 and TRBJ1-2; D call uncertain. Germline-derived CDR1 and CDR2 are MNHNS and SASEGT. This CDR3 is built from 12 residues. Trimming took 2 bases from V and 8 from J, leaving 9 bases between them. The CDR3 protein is CASSEKGLGYTF. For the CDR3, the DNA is TGTGCCAGCAGTGAAAAGGGTCTGGGCTACACCTTC.

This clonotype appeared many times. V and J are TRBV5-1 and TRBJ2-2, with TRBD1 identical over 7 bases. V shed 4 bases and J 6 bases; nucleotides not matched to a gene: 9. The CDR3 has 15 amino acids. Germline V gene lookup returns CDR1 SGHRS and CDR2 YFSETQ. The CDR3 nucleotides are TGCGCCAGCAGCCCCGGGGACAGTCGGGCCGGGGAGCTGTTTTTT. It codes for CASSPGDSRAGELFF.

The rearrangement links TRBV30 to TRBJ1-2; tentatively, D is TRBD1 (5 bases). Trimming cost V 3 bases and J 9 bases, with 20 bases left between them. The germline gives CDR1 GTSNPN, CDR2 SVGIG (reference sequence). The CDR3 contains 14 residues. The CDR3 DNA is TGTGCCTGGAGCGGACAAGGGACTCTGGGGAGCTACACCTTC. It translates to CAWSGQGTLGSYTF.